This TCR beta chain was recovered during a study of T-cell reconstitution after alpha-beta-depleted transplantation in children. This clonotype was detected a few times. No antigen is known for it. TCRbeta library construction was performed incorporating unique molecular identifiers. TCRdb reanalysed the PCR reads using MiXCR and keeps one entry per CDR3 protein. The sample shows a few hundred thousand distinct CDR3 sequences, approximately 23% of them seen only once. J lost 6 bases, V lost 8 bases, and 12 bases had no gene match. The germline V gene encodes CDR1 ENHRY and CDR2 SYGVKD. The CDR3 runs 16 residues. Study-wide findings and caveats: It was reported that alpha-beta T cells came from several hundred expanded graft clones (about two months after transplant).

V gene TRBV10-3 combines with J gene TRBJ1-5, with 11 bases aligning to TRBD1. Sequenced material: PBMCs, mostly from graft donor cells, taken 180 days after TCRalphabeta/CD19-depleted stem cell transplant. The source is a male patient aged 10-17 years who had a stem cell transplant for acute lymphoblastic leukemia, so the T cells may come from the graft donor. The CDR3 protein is CAIGLGQGAFSQPQHF. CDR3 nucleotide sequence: TGTGCCATCGGCTTAGGACAGGGGGCGTTTAGTCAGCCCCAGCATTTT.